The 12 T cell receptor beta chains given below trace back to one sample, sequenced in a study of control samples from healthy donors and cancer patients. Repertoires were generated with immunoSEQ multiplex PCR, while TCRdb's copy carries only in-frame clones and drops some. The data hold 150,000 to 200,000 clones, with around nine tenths observed a single time. The specimen sequenced was blood. The receptors shown here come from a woman in her twenties or thirties in good health.

The chain is built from TRBV6-5 and TRBJ1-2, with a weak D call TRBD1 (5 bases). Trimming cost V 0 bases and J 0 bases, with 8 bases left between them. There are 15 residues in the CDR3. Germline values: CDR1 MNHEY, CDR2 SVGAGI. In DNA form, the CDR3 reads TGTGCCAGCAGTTACTCGACCAGGGCTAACTATGGCTACACCTTC. Its translation is CASSYSTRANYGYTF.

Only one count was recorded for this clone. The gene calls are TRBV5-4 and TRBJ1-2; a possible D gene is TRBD1 (5 bases). The length of the CDR3 is 17 residues. Trimming left V 3 bases short and J 3 bases short, with 21 bases between. The germline V gene encodes CDR1 SGHNT and CDR2 YYREEE (reference sequence). CDR3 DNA: TGTGCCAGCAGCTCGTTGGGAAGGGGTTCGTTGGACTATGGCTACACCTTC. Translation: CASSSLGRGSLDYGYTF.

The chain is built from TRBV5-1 and TRBJ2-1, with unresolved D. The CDR3 consists of 13 residues. Trimming pared 1 base from V and 9 bases from J, leaving 11 bases between. The germline V gene encodes CDR1 SGHRS and CDR2 YFSETQ. CDR3 protein: CASSLRQTGEQFF. For the CDR3, the DNA is TGCGCCAGCAGCTTGCGGCAGACGGGTGAGCAGTTCTTC.

V usage is TRBV6-1 and J usage is TRBJ2-1; 9 bases agree with TRBD2. With V trimmed by 3 bases and J by 3 bases, 6 bases remained unmatched. Germline CDR1 MNHNS, CDR2 SASEGT. The CDR3 totals 16 residues. CDR3 amino acids: CASSEASGNFYNEQFF. For the CDR3, the DNA is TGTGCCAGCAGTGAGGCTAGCGGGAACTTCTACAATGAGCAGTTCTTC.

Note on this clone: At the DNA level, this CDR3 is encoded by other sequences in the same sample as well. The chain couples TRBV5-1 to TRBJ2-1, with unresolved D. This CDR3 is built from 13 residues. V lost 0 bases to trimming and J lost 6 bases, with 7 bases between them. Germline V gene lookup returns CDR1 SGHRS and CDR2 YFSETQ. This chain's CDR3 is CASSLGGRNEQFF. The DNA for the CDR3 is TGCGCCAGCAGCTTGGGAGGCCGCAATGAGCAGTTCTTC.

The chain has TRBV5-4 and TRBJ2-2; 9 bases are a match to TRBD1. This CDR3 region has 16 residues. Germline CDR1 is SGHNT and CDR2 is YYREEE (reference sequence). Trimming cost V 4 bases and J 3 bases; bases outside gene matches: 7. CDR3 sequence (DNA): TGTGCCAGCAGCATTGTAGGACAGGGGTACACCGGGGAGCTGTTTTTT. This codes for CASSIVGQGYTGELFF.

Notes on this clone: The junction departs from the called germline gene at one end, perhaps through a read error. The rearrangement uses TRBV7-7 and TRBJ2-2; the match to TRBD2 covers 10 bases. The length of the CDR3 is 17 residues. Per germline, CDR1 SSHAT and CDR2 FNYEAQ (reference sequence). The CDR3 protein is CASSLRPSGGVTGELFF. The CDR3 DNA is TGTGCTAGCAGCTTAAGGCCTAGCGGGGGCGTCACCGGGGAGCTGTTTTTT.

V and J are TRBV6-6 and TRBJ2-7; TRBD1 agrees at 8 bases. Per germline, CDR1 MNHNY and CDR2 SVGAGI (reference sequence). CDR3 size: 16 residues. V shed 0 bases and J 5 bases; nucleotides not matched to a gene: 9. The CDR3 DNA sequence: TGTGCCAGCAGTTACTCGGGACAGGTTTCTTTCCACGAGCAGTACTTC. Its translation is CASSYSGQVSFHEQYF.

The J gene is TRBJ2-7, the V gene TRBV6-5, with D possibly matching TRBD1 (5 bases). V was shortened by 0 bases and J by 3 bases, with 12 bases between the two germline ends. The CDR3 spans 15 residues. Germline V gene data show CDR1 as MNHEY and CDR2 as SVGAGI. CDR3 protein: CASSYSTAGYYEQYF. DNA of the CDR3: TGTGCCAGCAGTTACTCGACGGCAGGGTACTACGAGCAGTACTTC.

This rearrangement joins TRBV7-9 to TRBJ1-6, with D hard to call. The CDR3 runs 15 residues. The V gene lost 2 bases and the J gene lost 7 bases, with 12 bases spanning the gap. Looked up from germline, CDR1 is SEHNR and CDR2 is FQNEAQ (reference sequence). In DNA form, the CDR3 reads TGTGCCAGCAGCTTAACCCCTCCCCAGAATTCACCCCTCCACTTT. It is translated as CASSLTPPQNSPLHF.

The chain combines TRBV5-1 with TRBJ2-3; D remains unclear. The germline CDR1 and CDR2 sequences are SGHRS and YFSETQ. V lost 4 bases, J lost 3 bases, and 9 bases lay in between. This CDR3 has 13 amino acids. The CDR3 DNA sequence: TGCGCCAGCAGCGCCCGCAGGACAGATACGCAGTATTTT. The encoded protein is CASSARRTDTQYF.

J is TRBJ2-2 and V is TRBV9, with 11 bases lining up with TRBD2. Germline CDR1 is SGDLS and CDR2 is YYNGEE. CDR3 size: 16 residues. J was trimmed by 6 bases and V by 0 bases; bases with no gene match: 4. This chain's CDR3 is CASSVVSGGAPGELFF. The CDR3 DNA reads TGTGCCAGCAGCGTAGTTAGCGGGGGGGCGCCCGGGGAGCTGTTTTTT.